A selection of T cell receptor beta chains follows, all from one sample in a study of T cell responses to AZD1222 COVID-19 vaccine. The repertoire was sequenced with immunoSEQ multiplex PCR; TCRdb's copy has only in-frame clones and lacks some. The sample consists of around 140,000 clones, over 90% of them appearing once. The material was peripheral blood, obtained on day 0 of AZD1222 vaccination. These receptors originate from an adult in good health. Each CDR3 is given with its conserved first and last residue. D genes are given only for firm matches. For some rows the clone size is stated as once, few or many, or as a class when expanded; others skip it.

abundance,len,j_gene,v_gene,d_gene,CDR3aa,CDR3nt
-,17,TRBJ2-7,TRBV28,TRBD1,CASLRTGSASPYYEQYF,TGTGCCAGCTTACGGACAGGGTCAGCCTCCCCCTACTACGAGCAGTACTTC
-,13,TRBJ1-1,TRBV18,-,CASSPPGNTEAFF,TGTGCCAGCTCACCACCGGGGAACACTGAAGCTTTCTTT
-,16,TRBJ2-2,TRBV7-3,-,CASFEGPSRGTGELFF,TGTGCCAGCTTCGAGGGGCCCTCACGCGGCACCGGGGAGCTGTTTTTT
-,14,TRBJ1-6,TRBV19,-,CASRGLAGNSPLHF,TGTGCCAGTAGAGGGCTGGCTGGGAATTCACCCCTCCACTTT
-,14,TRBJ1-1,TRBV25-1,-,CASTRKGAFTEAFF,TGTGCCAGCACTCGAAAAGGGGCCTTCACTGAAGCTTTCTTT
-,15,TRBJ1-1,TRBV2,TRBD1,CATHLTWTGNTEAFF,TGTGCCACGCACTTGACTTGGACAGGCAACACTGAAGCTTTCTTT
-,20,TRBJ2-7,TRBV7-3,-,CASSPRRDIEIPYSSYEQYF,TGTGCCAGCAGCCCCCGTCGGGACATCGAGATTCCCTACAGCTCCTACGAGCAGTACTTC
-,16,TRBJ1-2,TRBV15,-,CATSRPYKEANYGYTF,TGTGCCACCAGCAGACCGTATAAGGAGGCTAACTATGGCTACACCTTC
few,16,TRBJ1-5,TRBV19,-,CASSTLPRTTGQPQHF,TGTGCCAGTAGTACTCTCCCCCGGACCACGGGACAGCCCCAGCATTTT
-,13,TRBJ1-2,TRBV7-2,-,CASSLGGNYGYTF,TGTGCCAGCAGCTTAGGAGGGAACTATGGCTACACCTTC